This record looks at one T cell receptor beta chain sequence and its context. Its specificity is not known. These data come from a study of neoadjuvant anti-PD-1 for oral cavity cancer. These newly diagnosed stage II-IVA oral cavity squamous cell carcinoma patients had no prior systemic or radiation treatment. Cohort: HPV-negative, locally advanced oral cavity squamous cell carcinoma patients. General observations from the study: Each response group had just three patients in TCR analyses.

Germline CDR1 is SGHTA and CDR2 is FQGNSA. This CDR3 is built from 14 residues. Trimming took off 2 bases at V and 5 bases at J, with 12 bases between the two ends. PBMC libraries mostly used roughly 460 ng of input genomic DNA, with six replicates per sample. Sequencing used immunoSEQ multiplex PCR; TCRdb keeps in-frame clones, though not all of them. The data contain tens of thousands of clones, about 86% of them seen just once; the ten biggest clones take up roughly 3.4%. The chain employs TRBV7-2 and TRBJ2-5; tentative D call: TRBD2 (6 bases). The receptor's source is a person between 35 and 79 years old with oral cavity squamous cell carcinoma. The sequences come from PBMCs, collected before nivolumab (anti-PD-1) treatment. The CDR3 DNA follows: TGTGCCAGCAGCTTACGGCTAGCGCATGAGACCCAGTACTTC. Amino acid sequence: CASSLRLAHETQYF.